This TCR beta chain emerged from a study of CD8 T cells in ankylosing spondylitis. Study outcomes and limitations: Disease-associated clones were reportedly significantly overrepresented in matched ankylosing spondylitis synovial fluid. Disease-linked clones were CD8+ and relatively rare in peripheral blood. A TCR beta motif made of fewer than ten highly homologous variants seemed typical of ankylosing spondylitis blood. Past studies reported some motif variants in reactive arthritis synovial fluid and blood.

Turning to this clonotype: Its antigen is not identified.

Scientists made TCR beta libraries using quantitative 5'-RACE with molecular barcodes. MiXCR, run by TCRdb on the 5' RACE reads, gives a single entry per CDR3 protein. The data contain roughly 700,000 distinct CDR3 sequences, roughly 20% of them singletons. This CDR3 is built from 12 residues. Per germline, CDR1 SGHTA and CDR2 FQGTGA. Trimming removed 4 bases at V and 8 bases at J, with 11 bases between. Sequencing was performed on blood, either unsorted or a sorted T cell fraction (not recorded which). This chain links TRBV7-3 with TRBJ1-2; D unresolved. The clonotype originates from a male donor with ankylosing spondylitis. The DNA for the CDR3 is TGTGCCAGCAGCTCGGAGACGGGGGGCTACACCTTC. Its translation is CASSSETGGYTF.